These 5 T cell receptor beta chains were sequenced from one sample in a study of cytomegalovirus exposure and HLA in healthy donors. Amplification used 60 Vbeta primers and 13 Jbeta primers. Method: immunoSEQ multiplex PCR; TCRdb's copy keeps in-frame clones and lacks some. The table shows about 150,000 clones, with roughly 80% occurring only once. The sequencing input was PBMCs. Every receptor here comes from a boy between 2 and 15 years old in good health and CMV-seronegative.

The chain recombines TRBV7-8 with TRBJ2-5; a weak D match, TRBD2 (6 bases). Germline V lookup: CDR1 SGHVS, CDR2 FQNEAQ. V was clipped by 4 bases and J by 7 bases, with 16 bases between them. The CDR3 contains 14 residues. The CDR3 DNA sequence: TGTGCCAGCAGCTGGGTGAGGAGGGCGGGGACCCAGTACTTC. Its translation is CASSWVRRAGTQYF.

This clone appeared a single time. The rearrangement links TRBV2 to TRBJ2-3, with 7 nucleotides matching TRBD1. The CDR3 length is 16 residues. V lost 3 bases and J lost 3; bases outside the gene matches: 9. Germline V gene sequence: CDR1 SNHLY, CDR2 FYNNEI. The CDR3 sequence: CASSEPQGRGTDTQYF. The CDR3 DNA is TGTGCCAGCAGTGAGCCACAGGGGCGTGGTACAGATACGCAGTATTTT.

V and J are TRBV7-9 and TRBJ2-2; the D gene is possibly TRBD2 (6 bases). Germline values: CDR1 SEHNR, CDR2 FQNEAQ (reference sequence). The CDR3 runs 12 residues. The germline V and J ends were trimmed by 7 bases and 6 bases, with 9 bases remaining between them. The CDR3 sequence is CASIREAGELFF. The CDR3 DNA follows: TGTGCCAGCATTAGGGAGGCCGGGGAGCTGTTTTTT.

CDR3 DNA sequence: TGTGCCAGCATCGGGGGCCGGACAGGGTATGAGACCCAGTACTTC. This gives the protein CASIGGRTGYETQYF. This chain links TRBV7-9 with TRBJ2-5; 8 bases are shared with TRBD1. Germline loops: CDR1 SEHNR, CDR2 FQNEAQ (reference sequence). J gave up 5 bases and V 7 bases, and 12 bases lay outside the gene matches. The CDR3 totals 15 residues.

This sequence joins TRBV11-3 and TRBJ2-7; maybe TRBD1 (6 bases). The V gene lost 6 bases and the J gene lost 0 bases, with 15 bases spanning the gap. The CDR3 has 15 amino acids. Germline V gene data show CDR1 as SGHNT and CDR2 as YENEEA. The CDR3: CASRLGQLNSYEQYF. CDR3 in DNA: TGTGCCAGCAGACTCGGACAGCTCAACTCCTACGAGCAGTACTTC.